The 14 T cell receptor beta chains below were found in one sample sequenced in a study of breast tumors, draining lymph nodes, adjacent tissues. Breast cancer patients provided tissue from their axillary draining lymph nodes. TCRdb re-derived calls from the multiplex PCR reads in MiXCR, one entry per CDR3 protein. Of some 230,000 distinct CDR3 sequences in the sample, roughly a third were seen once. Sequenced material: axillary lymph node tissue. The receptors here all came from a female donor with breast cancer. Some clones in this sample may be carry-over from other donors' samples.

This clonotype was detected many times. The chain joins TRBV2 to TRBJ2-1; a possible D gene is TRBD2 (6 bases). Between the trimmed V and J ends, which lost 6 bases and 5 bases, there was a span of 11 bases. CDR3 length: 13 residues. CDR1 and CDR2 from the germline V gene are SNHLY and FYNNEI. The CDR3 here is CASRSWGDNEQFF. CDR3 bases: TGTGCCAGCAGATCATGGGGGGACAATGAGCAGTTCTTC.

The CDR3 loop reads CASGPGERGLQYF. The CDR3, as DNA: TGTGCTAGTGGTCCAGGGGAAAGAGGGCTGCAGTACTTC. The genes are TRBV12-5 and TRBJ2-7; D perhaps matches TRBD1 (6 bases). Trimming took 5 bases from V and 9 from J, leaving 17 bases between them. CDR3 length: 13 amino acids. In germline, CDR1 is LGHNT, CDR2 FRNRAP.

The V gene is TRBV10-3, the J gene TRBJ1-1; 11 bases align to TRBD1. Germline V gives CDR1 ENHRY, CDR2 SYGVKD. V trimming: 11 bases; J trimming: 8 bases; junction bases outside the gene matches: 4. The CDR3 has 11 residues. This chain's CDR3 is CAGQGAREAFF. The CDR3 DNA sequence: TGTGCCGGACAGGGGGCGCGGGAAGCTTTCTTT.

This clonotype was seen many times. The chain is built from TRBV2 and TRBJ1-3; a possible D gene is TRBD1 (5 bases). V lost 4 bases and J lost 0, with 16 bases in between. The CDR3 is made up of 17 amino acids. Germline V CDR1 and CDR2: SNHLY, FYNNEI. CDR3 sequence (DNA): TGTGCCAGCAGTGTGGGGCTTGTAGGATTCTCTGGAAACACCATATATTTT. This gives the protein CASSVGLVGFSGNTIYF. Using reference TRBV2 and TRBJ1-3 for the parts outside the CDR3, the full variable domain is EPEVTQTPSHQVTQMGQEVILRCVPISNHLYFYWYRQILGQKVEFLVSFYNNEISEKSEIFDDQFSVERPDGSNFTLKIRSTKLEDSAMYFCASSVGLVGFSGNTIYFGEGSWLTVV.

In this sample, this clonotype turned up many times. The genes are TRBV2 and TRBJ2-5; 8 bases are shared with TRBD1. J was trimmed by 5 bases and V by 6 bases; bases with no gene match: 8. CDR1 is SNHLY and CDR2 is FYNNEI in the germline V gene. This CDR3 has 14 residues. Written as DNA, the CDR3 is TGTGCCAGCAGCTACAGGACAGGGCTGGAGACCCAGTACTTC. It is translated as CASSYRTGLETQYF.

As for this clonotype: A read error may explain this, as a much larger clone is one base away. This chain joins TRBV28 and TRBJ1-6; 7 bases are shared with TRBD1. Germline CDR1 MDHEN, CDR2 SYDVKM. V trimming: 5 bases; J trimming: 10 bases; junction bases outside the gene matches: 5. The CDR3 has 13 amino acids. The CDR3 DNA sequence: TGTGCCAGCAGTCCCGACAGGGTCTCACCCCTCCACTTT. Translated, it gives CASSPDRVSPLHF.

The J gene is TRBJ1-4, the V gene TRBV5-4, with a tentative D call TRBD1 (5 bases). Between the trimmed V and J ends, which lost 5 bases and 5 bases, there was a span of 16 bases. The germline gives CDR1 SGHNT, CDR2 YYREEE (reference sequence). The CDR3 sequence is 15 residues long. The CDR3 is CASSLDSTSNEKLFF. The CDR3 DNA reads as TGTGCCAGCAGTCTCGACAGTACCTCCAATGAAAAACTGTTTTTT.

This clonotype was seen at least ten times. The genes are TRBV6-6 and TRBJ2-5; D unclear. CDR3 size: 14 residues. Trimming removed 5 bases from V and 1 base from J, with 11 bases in between. Germline assignment: CDR1 MNHNY and CDR2 SVGAGI (reference sequence). The CDR3: CASSHPGFQETQYF. The DNA of the CDR3 is TGTGCCAGCAGTCACCCCGGGTTCCAAGAGACCCAGTACTTC.

This clonotype appeared many times. The chain uses TRBV7-2 and TRBJ1-2; TRBD1 matches at 8 bases. V lost 1 base to trimming and J lost 10 bases; unmatched junction nucleotides: 5. CDR1 SGHTA and CDR2 FQGNSA come from the germline V gene. This CDR3 has 13 amino acids. The CDR3 DNA follows: TGTGCCAGCAGCTTAGGGGGACAGGTCGCCTACACCTTC. This encodes CASSLGGQVAYTF.

Of note for this clonotype: A read error may account for a junction end that differs from germline. The chain couples TRBV19 to TRBJ2-4, with D possibly TRBD2 on 7 matching bases. Germline lookup yields CDR1 LNHDA and CDR2 SQIVND (reference sequence). CDR3 length: 17 amino acids. The CDR3 loop reads CASSISLGGLGKNIQSF. CDR3 coding DNA: TGTGCCAGTAGTATCTCCCTCGGGGGGCTGGGCAAAAACATTCAGTCCTTC.

This clonotype was picked up many times. The chain has TRBV7-9 and TRBJ2-1, with D perhaps TRBD2 (5 bases). The germline V gene has CDR1 SEHNR and CDR2 FQNEAQ (reference sequence). Trimming pared 5 bases from V and 5 bases from J, leaving 22 bases between. CDR3 length: 17 amino acids. The DNA for the CDR3 is TGTGCCAGCAGCCTCATCCGCGGGCTAGCAATAGACAATGAGCAGTTCTTC. As protein: CASSLIRGLAIDNEQFF.

This clonotype was seen at least ten times. This chain joins TRBV4-2 and TRBJ1-5; no clear D. Germline V CDR1 and CDR2: LGHNA, YNFKEQ. This CDR3 region has 15 residues. V lost 1 base and J 0 bases, leaving 7 bases between the germline ends. This chain's CDR3 is CASSQAANSNQPQHF. CDR3 nucleotide sequence: TGTGCCAGCAGCCAAGCCGCCAATAGCAATCAGCCCCAGCATTTT.

This clonotype showed up just a few times. This chain links TRBV6-6 with TRBJ1-1; D is undetermined. The CDR3 runs to 10 residues. Germline CDR1 reads MNHNY; CDR2 reads SVGAGI (reference sequence). V gave up 4 bases and J gave up 7 bases, with 4 bases separating them. The CDR3: CASSSVEAFF. In DNA, the CDR3 is TGTGCCAGCAGTTCCGTTGAAGCTTTCTTT.

The V gene is TRBV25-1, the J gene TRBJ1-1; D possibly corresponds to TRBD1 (5 bases). CDR1 MGHDK and CDR2 SYGVNS come from the germline V gene. This CDR3 has 16 residues. Between the trimmed V and J ends, which lost 1 base and 3 bases, there was a span of 15 bases. The CDR3 loop is CASSESLGAGDTEAFF. The CDR3 DNA reads as TGTGCCAGCAGTGAATCATTAGGGGCCGGGGACACTGAAGCTTTCTTT.